The 2 T cell receptor beta chains presented below share a single source sample, sequenced in a study of human T cells and chemical hapten exposure (dated by TCRdb to the early 2020s). Receptor libraries were prepared by RACE. Sequencing relied on a NextSeq 500. TCRdb reanalyzed the raw reads on its own, using fastp at Q25 for trimming and MiXCR for clone calling, and kept in-frame beta chains. Rows with a matching CDR3 protein are joined into one entry that keeps the most common DNA and genes. The sample table lists more than 85,000 distinct CDR3 sequences, approximately 11% of them with a count of one. Roughly 2.3% of the sample is taken by the ten largest. In light of the paper, this sample's time point label describes: patch test 2, 6 weeks after DPC sensitization. In light of the paper, this sample's treatment or condition label describes: therapeutic diphenylcyclopropenone sensitization with weekly scalp DPC.

The source was whole blood, collected in connection with sensitization to the hapten diphenylcyclopropenone (DPC). These receptors all stem from a man in his forties with alopecia areata. Some clones in this sample may be carry-over from other donors' samples.

This clonotype was found a few times. The chain combines TRBV6-2 or TRBV6-3 with TRBJ2-5; D remains ambiguous. CDR1 is MNHEY and CDR2 is SVGEGT in the germline V gene. This CDR3 is built from 13 residues. Trimming removed 8 bases from V and 4 bases from J, with 14 bases in between. The DNA of the CDR3 is TGTGCCAGCCGAACGAGGCGCGGAGAGACCCAGTACTTC. It specifies CASRTRRGETQYF.

The chain employs TRBV29-1 and TRBJ2-7, with TRBD2 matching over 13 bases. Germline V lookup: CDR1 SQVTM, CDR2 ANQGSEA. The CDR3 runs 15 residues. V lost 6 bases to trimming and J lost 1 base; unmatched junction nucleotides: 6. CDR3 region: CSVPGTSGNSYEQYF. DNA for the CDR3: TGCAGCGTGCCCGGGACTAGCGGGAATTCCTACGAGCAGTACTTC.